These T cell receptor beta chains were read from a single sample in a study of shared clonotypes between healthy human individuals. This table comes from immunoSEQ multiplex PCR, and its TCRdb copy is limited to in-frame clones, with some not included. The table records 1.5 million to 2.5 million clones, about 94% of them present only once. The specimen was naive CD8+ T cells sorted from blood. The receptors were gathered from a man aged 18 to 35 in good health. Both conserved end residues are part of each CDR3. D genes are given only for firm matches. Some rows mark clone size as missing; the rest say once, few, many or name a class of expanded clone.

V gene	J gene	D gene	clone size	CDR3 protein	CDR3 DNA
TRBV7-9	TRBJ2-7	NA	NA	CASSPPSIYEQYF	TGTGCCAGCAGCCCCCCCTCTATATACGAGCAGTACTTC
TRBV7-9	TRBJ2-1	NA	once	CASSLGGQEQFF	TGTGCCAGCAGCTTAGGTGGGCAGGAGCAGTTCTTC
TRBV6-1	TRBJ2-1	NA	NA	CASSELAGVSYNEQFF	TGTGCCAGCAGTGAACTCGCAGGGGTCTCCTACAATGAGCAGTTCTTC
TRBV6-5	TRBJ1-1	NA	few	CASSYGRITNTEAFF	TGTGCCAGCAGTTACGGGCGGATCACGAACACTGAAGCTTTCTTT
TRBV6-5	TRBJ2-7	NA	NA	CASSYREYSSYEQYF	TGTGCCAGCAGTTATAGGGAGTATTCTTCCTACGAGCAGTACTTC
TRBV6-5	TRBJ2-7	NA	NA	CASSPQPSFSYEQYF	TGTGCCAGCAGCCCTCAACCCTCTTTCTCCTACGAGCAGTACTTC
TRBV6-5	TRBJ1-5	NA	NA	CASSSSDRGLQPQHF	NA
TRBV7-9	TRBJ1-6	NA	NA	CASSFVRGNSPLHF	TGTGCCAGCAGCTTCGTCAGGGGCAACTCACCCCTCCACTTT
TRBV15	TRBJ1-4	TRBD1	NA	CATSGRDRGEKLFF	TGTGCCACCAGCGGCCGGGACAGGGGTGAAAAACTGTTTTTT
TRBV5-8	TRBJ1-5	NA	NA	CASSLDSGGGPINQPQHF	TGTGCCAGCAGCTTGGATTCGGGGGGAGGTCCCATCAATCAGCCCCAGCATTTT
TRBV27	TRBJ1-3	NA	NA	CASSLTLSSGNTIYF	TGTGCCAGCAGTCTGACCCTCAGTTCTGGAAACACCATATATTTT
TRBV5-4	TRBJ2-1	TRBD1	NA	CGTGGGEQFF	TGCGGGACAGGGGGCGGTGAGCAGTTCTTC
TRBV7-2	TRBJ2-7	TRBD2	NA	CASSWGLAGSYEQYF	TGTGCCAGCAGCTGGGGACTAGCGGGATCCTACGAGCAGTACTTC
TRBV6-6	TRBJ2-2	TRBD2	NA	CASSYVAGGLTGELFF	TGTGCCAGCAGTTACGTCGCGGGAGGCCTCACCGGGGAGCTGTTTTTT
TRBV4-1	TRBJ2-2	NA	NA	CASSQDLRPMNTGELFF	TGCGCCAGCAGCCAAGATTTAAGGCCTATGAACACCGGGGAGCTGTTTTTT
TRBV6-1	TRBJ1-6	NA	NA	CASSEVTINSPLHF	TGTGCCAGCAGTGAGGTAACCATTAATTCACCCCTCCACTTT
TRBV7-3	TRBJ1-6	NA	NA	CASSLGENSPLHF	TGTGCCAGCAGCTTAGGGGAAAATTCACCCCTCCACTTT
TRBV27	TRBJ2-7	NA	NA	CASSFTGFNSYEQYF	TGTGCCAGCAGTTTCACAGGGTTCAACTCCTACGAGCAGTACTTC
TRBV5-1	TRBJ2-1	TRBD1	NA	CASSSTYTGGSYNEQFF	TGCGCCAGCAGCTCGACCTATACAGGGGGCTCCTACAATGAGCAGTTCTTC
TRBV14	TRBJ2-7	NA	NA	CASSQANRLYEQYF	TGTGCCAGCAGCCAAGCCAACAGGCTCTACGAGCAGTACTTC
TRBV10-3	TRBJ2-3	TRBD1	NA	CAISEPAGGAPTDTQYF	TGTGCCATCAGTGAGCCCGCAGGGGGCGCCCCCACAGATACGCAGTATTTT
TRBV27	TRBJ2-7	NA	NA	CASSFLQGYEQYF	TGTGCCAGCAGTTTCCTACAGGGCTACGAGCAGTACTTC
TRBV2	TRBJ2-3	TRBD1	NA	CASSLDRESPSTDTQYF	TGTGCCAGCAGTCTGGACAGGGAATCTCCTAGCACAGATACGCAGTATTTT
TRBV11-2	TRBJ1-2	NA	NA	CASSPTEPIYGYTF	TGTGCCAGCAGCCCGACAGAGCCAATATATGGCTACACCTTC
TRBV27	TRBJ1-1	NA	NA	CASTRLGLAEAFF	TGTGCCAGCACCCGTCTTGGCCTGGCTGAAGCTTTCTTT
TRBV9	TRBJ1-6	NA	NA	CASSVGPNSPLHF	TGTGCCAGCAGCGTAGGGCCCAATTCACCCCTCCACTTT
TRBV5-8	TRBJ1-4	NA	NA	CASSLAGTANEKLFF	TGTGCCAGCAGCTTGGCCGGGACGGCCAATGAAAAACTGTTTTTT
TRBV7-9	TRBJ1-2	NA	NA	CASDVGVDYGYTF	TGTGCCAGCGACGTAGGGGTTGACTATGGCTACACCTTC
TRBV4-1	TRBJ2-5	TRBD2	NA	CASSPGLAETQYF	TGCGCCAGCAGCCCAGGACTAGCGGAGACCCAGTACTTC
TRBV5-4	TRBJ2-1	TRBD2	NA	CASSLREDSYNEQFF	TGTGCCAGCAGCTTGCGGGAGGACTCCTACAATGAGCAGTTCTTC
TRBV13	TRBJ2-7	NA	once	CASSSGDAGQYF	TGTGCCAGCAGCTCAGGGGACGCTGGGCAGTACTTC
TRBV11-3	TRBJ2-3	TRBD1	NA	CASSDRTGAYTDTQYF	TGTGCCAGCAGCGACCGGACAGGGGCGTACACAGATACGCAGTATTTT
TRBV30	TRBJ2-5	TRBD1	NA	CAWSVQGVETQYF	TGTGCCTGGAGTGTACAGGGGGTCGAGACCCAGTACTTC
TRBV6-1	TRBJ2-2	NA	NA	CASSPGEWGTGELFF	TGTGCCAGCAGCCCCGGGGAGTGGGGCACCGGGGAGCTGTTTTTT
TRBV2	TRBJ1-1	NA	NA	CASSGMSSGNTEAFF	TGTGCCAGCAGTGGGATGTCCTCCGGGAACACTGAAGCTTTCTTT
TRBV5-1	TRBJ1-2	NA	NA	CASSLTDRDYGYTF	TGCGCCAGCAGCTTAACGGACAGAGACTATGGCTACACCTTC
TRBV13	TRBJ1-1	TRBD1	once	CASSLVRTGGTEAFF	TGTGCCAGCAGCTTAGTAAGGACAGGGGGGACTGAAGCTTTCTTT
TRBV2	TRBJ2-7	TRBD2	NA	CASSLRTSGTSYEQYF	TGTGCCAGCAGTCTTCGGACTAGCGGGACCTCCTACGAGCAGTACTTC
TRBV28	TRBJ2-7	NA	NA	CASRERTYEQYF	TGTGCCAGCAGAGAAAGGACCTACGAGCAGTACTTC
TRBV11-2	TRBJ1-3	NA	NA	CASSFLISAGNTIYF	TGTGCCAGCAGCTTCCTCATTTCAGCTGGAAACACCATATATTTT
TRBV30	TRBJ2-1	TRBD1	once	CAWNRQGSSSYNEQFF	TGTGCCTGGAACCGACAGGGGTCCAGCTCCTACAATGAGCAGTTCTTC
TRBV19	TRBJ2-3	TRBD1	NA	CATRDRVNTDTQYF	TGTGCCACCAGGGACAGGGTCAACACAGATACGCAGTATTTT
TRBV30	TRBJ1-3	TRBD1	few	CAWGQGAGIYF	TGTGCCTGGGGACAGGGGGCTGGAATATATTTT
TRBV30	TRBJ1-1	NA	few	CAWSNGQNTEAFF	TGTGCCTGGAGTAACGGACAGAACACTGAAGCTTTCTTT
TRBV9	TRBJ2-2	TRBD1	once	CASSVEGALNTGELFF	TGTGCCAGCAGCGTAGAGGGGGCACTCAACACCGGGGAGCTGTTTTTT
TRBV4-1	TRBJ1-6	NA	few	CASSPSWAAEFPLHF	TGCGCCAGCAGCCCCTCTTGGGCAGCCGAGTTCCCCCTCCACTTT
TRBV9	TRBJ1-3	NA	NA	CASSAPGGGDGNTIYF	TGTGCCAGCAGCGCCCCGGGTGGGGGTGACGGAAACACCATATATTTT